The T cell receptor (beta chain) described here comes from a study of regulatory T cells in long-lasting Graves disease. Turning to the study itself: Newly diagnosed Graves' patients had taken antithyroid drugs under 3 months. Findings and caveats of the study: Lower TCR diversity characterized persistent Graves' patients relative to newly diagnosed patients. Sample size, which was small, may have reduced accuracy.

Investigators prepared the TCR beta libraries by applying iRepertoire HTBI primers and Arm-PCR of CDR3 regions. TCRdb independently ran MiXCR on the multiplex PCR reads; one entry per CDR3 protein. The table has 500,000 or so distinct CDR3 sequences, 15% to 20% seen once; the top ten hold 10% to 15%. Time point described: newly diagnosed GD, antithyroid drugs for less than 3 months. With RNA extracted from PBMCs as input, the TCR library was made. Germline V gene sequence: CDR1 WSHSY, CDR2 SAAADI. Trimming stripped 7 bases from V and 3 bases from J, with 19 bases between. This CDR3 has 15 residues. This clonotype was seen many times. Its cognate antigen is unknown. This sample was also put to use in a study of T cells in Graves' hyperthyroidism and ophthalmopathy. That source adds: With the HTBI primer set, the TCR CDR3 went through a first round of RT-PCR.

The sequence was collected from a middle-aged man with Graves disease. The V and J genes are TRBV10-2 and TRBJ2-7; tentatively, D is TRBD2 (6 bases). The sequences come from peripheral blood mononuclear cells (PBMCs), collected at new diagnosis, from a patient treated with antithyroid drugs. CDR3 in amino acids: CASTKNDGGIYEQYF. CDR3 nucleotide sequence: TGCGCCAGCACTAAGAACGATGGGGGGATCTACGAGCAGTACTTC.